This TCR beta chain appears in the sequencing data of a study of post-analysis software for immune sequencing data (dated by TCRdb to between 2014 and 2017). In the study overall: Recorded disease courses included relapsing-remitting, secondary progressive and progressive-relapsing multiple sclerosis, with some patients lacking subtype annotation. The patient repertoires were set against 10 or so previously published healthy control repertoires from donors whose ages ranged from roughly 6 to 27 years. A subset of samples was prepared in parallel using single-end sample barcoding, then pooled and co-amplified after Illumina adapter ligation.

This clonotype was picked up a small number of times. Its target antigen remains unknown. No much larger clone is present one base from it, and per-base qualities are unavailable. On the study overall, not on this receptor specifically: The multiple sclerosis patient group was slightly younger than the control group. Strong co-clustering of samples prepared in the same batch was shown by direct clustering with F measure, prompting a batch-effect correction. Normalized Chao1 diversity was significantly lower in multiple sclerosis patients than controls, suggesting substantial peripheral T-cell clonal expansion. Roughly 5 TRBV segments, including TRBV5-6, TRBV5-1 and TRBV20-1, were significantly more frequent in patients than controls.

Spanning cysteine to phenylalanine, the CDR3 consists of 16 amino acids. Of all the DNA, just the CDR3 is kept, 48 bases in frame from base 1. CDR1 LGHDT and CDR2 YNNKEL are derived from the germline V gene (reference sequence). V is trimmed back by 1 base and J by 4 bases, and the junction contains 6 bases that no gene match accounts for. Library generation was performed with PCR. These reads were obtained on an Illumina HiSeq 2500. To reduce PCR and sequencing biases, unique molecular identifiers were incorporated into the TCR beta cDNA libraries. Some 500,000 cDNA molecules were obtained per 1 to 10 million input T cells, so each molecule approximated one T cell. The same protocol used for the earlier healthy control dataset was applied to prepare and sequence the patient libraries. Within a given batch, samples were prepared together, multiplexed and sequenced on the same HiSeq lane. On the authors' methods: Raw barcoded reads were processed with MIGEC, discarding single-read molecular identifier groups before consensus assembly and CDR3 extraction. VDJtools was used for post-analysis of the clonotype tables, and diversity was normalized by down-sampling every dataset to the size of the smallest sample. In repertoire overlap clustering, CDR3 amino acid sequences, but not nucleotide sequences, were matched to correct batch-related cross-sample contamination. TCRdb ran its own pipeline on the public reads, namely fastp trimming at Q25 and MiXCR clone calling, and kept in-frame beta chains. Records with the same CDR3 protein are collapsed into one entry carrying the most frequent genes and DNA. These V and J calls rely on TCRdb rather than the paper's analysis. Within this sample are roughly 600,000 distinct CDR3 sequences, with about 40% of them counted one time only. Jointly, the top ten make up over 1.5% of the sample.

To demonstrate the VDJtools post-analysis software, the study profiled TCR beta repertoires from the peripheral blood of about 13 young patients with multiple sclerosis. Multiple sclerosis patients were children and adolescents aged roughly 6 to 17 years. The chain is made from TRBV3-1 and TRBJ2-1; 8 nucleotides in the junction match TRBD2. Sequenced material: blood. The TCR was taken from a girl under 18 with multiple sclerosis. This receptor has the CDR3 CASSQGLPSGYNEQFF. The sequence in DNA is TGTGCCAGCAGCCAAGGCCTCCCTAGCGGGTACAATGAGCAGTTCTTC.